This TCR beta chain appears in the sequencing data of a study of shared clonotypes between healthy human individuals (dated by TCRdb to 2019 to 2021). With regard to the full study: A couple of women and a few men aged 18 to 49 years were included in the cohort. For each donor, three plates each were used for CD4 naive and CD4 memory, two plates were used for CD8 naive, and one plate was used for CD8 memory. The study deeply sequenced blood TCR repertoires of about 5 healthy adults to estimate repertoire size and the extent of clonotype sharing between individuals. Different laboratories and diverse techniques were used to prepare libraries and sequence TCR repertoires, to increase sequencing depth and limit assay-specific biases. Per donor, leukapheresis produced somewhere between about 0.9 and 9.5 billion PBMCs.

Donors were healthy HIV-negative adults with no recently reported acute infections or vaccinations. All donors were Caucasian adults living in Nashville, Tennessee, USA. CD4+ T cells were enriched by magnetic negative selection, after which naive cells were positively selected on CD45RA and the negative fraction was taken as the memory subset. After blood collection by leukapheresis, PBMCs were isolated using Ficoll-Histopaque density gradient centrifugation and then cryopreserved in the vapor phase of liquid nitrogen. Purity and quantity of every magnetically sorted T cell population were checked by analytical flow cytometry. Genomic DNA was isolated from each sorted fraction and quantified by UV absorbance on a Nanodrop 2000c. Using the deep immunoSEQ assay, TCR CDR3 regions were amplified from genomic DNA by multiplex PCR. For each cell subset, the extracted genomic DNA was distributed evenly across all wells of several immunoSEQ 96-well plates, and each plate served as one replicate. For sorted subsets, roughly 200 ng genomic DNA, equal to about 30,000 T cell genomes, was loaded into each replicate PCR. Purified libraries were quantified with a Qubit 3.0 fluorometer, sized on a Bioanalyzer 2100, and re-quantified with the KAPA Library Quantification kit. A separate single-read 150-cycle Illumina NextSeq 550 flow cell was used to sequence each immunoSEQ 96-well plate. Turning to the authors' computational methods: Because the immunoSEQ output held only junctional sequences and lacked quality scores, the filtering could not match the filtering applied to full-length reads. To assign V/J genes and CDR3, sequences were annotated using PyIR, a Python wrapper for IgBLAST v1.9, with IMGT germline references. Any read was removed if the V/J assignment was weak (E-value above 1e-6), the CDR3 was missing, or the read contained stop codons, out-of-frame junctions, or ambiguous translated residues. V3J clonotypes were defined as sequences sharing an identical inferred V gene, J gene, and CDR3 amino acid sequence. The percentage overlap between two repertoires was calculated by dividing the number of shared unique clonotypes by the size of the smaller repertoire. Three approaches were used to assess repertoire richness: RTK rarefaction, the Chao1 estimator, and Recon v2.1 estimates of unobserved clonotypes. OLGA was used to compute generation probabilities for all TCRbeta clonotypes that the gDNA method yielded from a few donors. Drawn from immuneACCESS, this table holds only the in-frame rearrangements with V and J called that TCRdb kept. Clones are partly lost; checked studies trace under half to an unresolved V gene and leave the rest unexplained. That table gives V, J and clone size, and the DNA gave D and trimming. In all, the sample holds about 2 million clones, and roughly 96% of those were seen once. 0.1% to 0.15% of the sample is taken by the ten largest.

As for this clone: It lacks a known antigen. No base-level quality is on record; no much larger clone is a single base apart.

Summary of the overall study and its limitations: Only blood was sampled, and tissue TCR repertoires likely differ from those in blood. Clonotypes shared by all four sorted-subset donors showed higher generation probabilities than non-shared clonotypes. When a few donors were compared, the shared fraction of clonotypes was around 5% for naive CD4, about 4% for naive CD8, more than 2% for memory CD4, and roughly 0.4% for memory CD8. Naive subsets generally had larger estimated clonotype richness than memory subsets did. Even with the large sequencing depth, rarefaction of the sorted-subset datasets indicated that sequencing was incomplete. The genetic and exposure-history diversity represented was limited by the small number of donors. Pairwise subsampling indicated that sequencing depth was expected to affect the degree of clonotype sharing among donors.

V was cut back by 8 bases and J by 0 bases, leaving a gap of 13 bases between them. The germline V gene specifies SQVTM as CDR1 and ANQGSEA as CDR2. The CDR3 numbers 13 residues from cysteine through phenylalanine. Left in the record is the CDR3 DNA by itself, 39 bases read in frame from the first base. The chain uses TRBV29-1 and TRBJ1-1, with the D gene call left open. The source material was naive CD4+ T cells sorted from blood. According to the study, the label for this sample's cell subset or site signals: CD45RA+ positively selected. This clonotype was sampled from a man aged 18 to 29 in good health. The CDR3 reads CSSGNVLNTEAFF. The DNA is TGCAGCTCAGGAAACGTATTGAACACTGAAGCTTTCTTT.